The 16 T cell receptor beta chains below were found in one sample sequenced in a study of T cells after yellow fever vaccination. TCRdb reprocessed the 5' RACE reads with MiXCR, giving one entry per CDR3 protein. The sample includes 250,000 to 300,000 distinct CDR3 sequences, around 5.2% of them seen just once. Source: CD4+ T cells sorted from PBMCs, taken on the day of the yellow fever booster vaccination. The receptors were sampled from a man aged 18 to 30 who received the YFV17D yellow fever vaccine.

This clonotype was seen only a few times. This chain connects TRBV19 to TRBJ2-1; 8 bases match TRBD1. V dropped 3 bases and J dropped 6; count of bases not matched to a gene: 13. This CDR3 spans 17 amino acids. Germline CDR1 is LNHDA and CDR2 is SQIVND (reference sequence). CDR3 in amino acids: CASSMGAGGAWGNEQFF. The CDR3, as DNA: TGTGCCAGTAGTATGGGGGCAGGGGGCGCCTGGGGCAATGAGCAGTTCTTC.

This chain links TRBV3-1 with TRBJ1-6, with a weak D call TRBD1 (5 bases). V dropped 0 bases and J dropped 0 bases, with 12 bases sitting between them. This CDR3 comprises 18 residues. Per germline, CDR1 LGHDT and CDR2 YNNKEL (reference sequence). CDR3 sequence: CASSQDLGASSYNSPLHF. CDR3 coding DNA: TGTGCCAGCAGCCAAGATCTAGGGGCTAGCTCCTATAATTCACCCCTCCACTTT. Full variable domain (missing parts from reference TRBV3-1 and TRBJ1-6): DTAVSQTPKYLVTQMGNDKSIKCEQNLGHDTMYWYKQDSKKFLKIMFSYNNKELIINETVPNRFSPKSPDKAHLNLHINSLELGDSAVYFCASSQDLGASSYNSPLHFGNGTRLTVT.

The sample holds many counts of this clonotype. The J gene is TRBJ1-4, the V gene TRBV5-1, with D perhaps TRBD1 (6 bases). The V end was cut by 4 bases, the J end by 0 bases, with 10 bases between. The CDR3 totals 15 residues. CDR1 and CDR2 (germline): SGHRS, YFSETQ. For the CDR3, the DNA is TGCGCCAGCAGCCGGGGGGCCGCAACTAATGAAAAACTGTTTTTT. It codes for CASSRGAATNEKLFF.

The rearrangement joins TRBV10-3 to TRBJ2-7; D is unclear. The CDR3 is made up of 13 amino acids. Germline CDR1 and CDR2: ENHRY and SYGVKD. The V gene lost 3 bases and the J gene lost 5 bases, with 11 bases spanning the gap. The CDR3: CAISDRADDEQYF. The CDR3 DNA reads TGTGCCATCAGTGATCGGGCTGACGACGAGCAGTACTTC.

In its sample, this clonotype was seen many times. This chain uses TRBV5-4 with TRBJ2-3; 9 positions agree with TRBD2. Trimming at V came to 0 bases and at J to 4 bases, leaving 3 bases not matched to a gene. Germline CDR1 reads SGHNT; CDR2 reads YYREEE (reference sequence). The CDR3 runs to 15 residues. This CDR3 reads CASSLGGGAADTQYF. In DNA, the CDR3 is TGTGCCAGCAGCTTGGGCGGGGGGGCCGCAGATACGCAGTATTTT. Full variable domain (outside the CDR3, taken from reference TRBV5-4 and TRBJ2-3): ETGVTQSPTHLIKTRGQQVTLRCSSQSGHNTVSWYQQALGQGPQFIFQYYREEENGRGNFPPRFSGLQFPNYSSELNVNALELDDSALYLCASSLGGGAADTQYFGPGTRLTVL.

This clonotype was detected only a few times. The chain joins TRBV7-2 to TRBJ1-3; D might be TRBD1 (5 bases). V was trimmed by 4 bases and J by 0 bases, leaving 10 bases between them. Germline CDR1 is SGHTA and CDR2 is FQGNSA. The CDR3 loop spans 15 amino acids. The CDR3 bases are TGTGCCAGCAGCTCCCCGGGGGGCTCTGGAAACACCATATATTTT. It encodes CASSSPGGSGNTIYF.

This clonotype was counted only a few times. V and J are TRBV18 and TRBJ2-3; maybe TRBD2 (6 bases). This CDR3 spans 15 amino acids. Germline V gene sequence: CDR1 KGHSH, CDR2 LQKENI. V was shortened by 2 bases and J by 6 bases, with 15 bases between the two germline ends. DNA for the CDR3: TGTGCCAGCTCACCATTGGAAGCGGGCCTTGATACGCAGTATTTT. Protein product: CASSPLEAGLDTQYF.

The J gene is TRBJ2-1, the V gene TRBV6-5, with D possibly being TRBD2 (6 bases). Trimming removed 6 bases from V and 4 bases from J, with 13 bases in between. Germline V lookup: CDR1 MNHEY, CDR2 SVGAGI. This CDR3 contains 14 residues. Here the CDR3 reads CASRREEVYNEQFF. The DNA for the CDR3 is TGTGCCAGCAGGAGGGAGGAGGTATACAATGAGCAGTTCTTC.

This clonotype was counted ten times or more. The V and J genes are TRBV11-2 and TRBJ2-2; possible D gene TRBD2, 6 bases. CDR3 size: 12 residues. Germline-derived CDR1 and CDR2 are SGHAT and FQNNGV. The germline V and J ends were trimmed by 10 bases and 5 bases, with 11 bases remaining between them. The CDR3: CAIGGGTGELFF. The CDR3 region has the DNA TGTGCCATCGGGGGAGGAACCGGGGAGCTGTTTTTT. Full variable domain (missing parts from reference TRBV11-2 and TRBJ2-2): EAGVAQSPRYKIIEKRQSVAFWCNPISGHATLYWYQQILGQGPKLLIQFQNNGVVDDSQLPKDRFSAERLKGVDSTLKIQPAKLEDSAVYLCAIGGGTGELFFGEGSRLTVL.

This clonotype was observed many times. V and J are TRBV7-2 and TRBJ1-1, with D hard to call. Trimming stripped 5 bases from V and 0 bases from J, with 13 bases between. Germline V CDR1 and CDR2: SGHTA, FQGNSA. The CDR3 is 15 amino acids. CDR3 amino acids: CASSQRHGMNTEAFF. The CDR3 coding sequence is TGTGCCAGCAGCCAACGCCATGGCATGAACACTGAAGCTTTCTTT.

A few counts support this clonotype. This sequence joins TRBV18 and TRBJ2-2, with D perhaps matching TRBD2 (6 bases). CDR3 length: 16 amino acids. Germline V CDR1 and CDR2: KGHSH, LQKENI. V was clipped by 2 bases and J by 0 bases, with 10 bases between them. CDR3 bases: TGTGCCAGCTCACCAGCGGGGCAGGCGAACACCGGGGAGCTGTTTTTT. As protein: CASSPAGQANTGELFF. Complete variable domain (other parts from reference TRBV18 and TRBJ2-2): NAGVMQNPRHLVRRRGQEARLRCSPMKGHSHVYWYRQLPEEGLKFMVYLQKENIIDESGMPKERFSAEFPKEGPSILRIQQVVRGDSAAYFCASSPAGQANTGELFFGEGSRLTVL.

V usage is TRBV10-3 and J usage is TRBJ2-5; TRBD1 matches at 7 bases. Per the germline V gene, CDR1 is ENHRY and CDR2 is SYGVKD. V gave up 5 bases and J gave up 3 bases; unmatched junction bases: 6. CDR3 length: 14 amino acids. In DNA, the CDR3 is TGTGCCATCAGTCAACAGGGGTCAGAAGAGACCCAGTACTTC. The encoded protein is CAISQQGSEETQYF.

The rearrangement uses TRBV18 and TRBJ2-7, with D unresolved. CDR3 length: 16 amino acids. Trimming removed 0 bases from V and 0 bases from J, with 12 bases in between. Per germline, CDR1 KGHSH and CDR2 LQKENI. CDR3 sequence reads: CASSPPPGWSSYEQYF. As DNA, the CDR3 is TGTGCCAGCTCACCACCGCCCGGATGGAGCTCCTACGAGCAGTACTTC.

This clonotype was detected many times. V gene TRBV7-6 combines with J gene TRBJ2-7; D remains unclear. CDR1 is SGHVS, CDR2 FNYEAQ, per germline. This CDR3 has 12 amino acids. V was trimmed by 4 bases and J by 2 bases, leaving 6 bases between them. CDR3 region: CASSSPPYEQYF. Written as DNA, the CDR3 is TGTGCCAGCAGCTCGCCCCCCTACGAGCAGTACTTC.

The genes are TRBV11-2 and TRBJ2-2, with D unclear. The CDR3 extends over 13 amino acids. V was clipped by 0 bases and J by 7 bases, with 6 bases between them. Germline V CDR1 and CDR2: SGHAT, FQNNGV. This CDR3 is CASSLDSYGELFF. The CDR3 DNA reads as TGTGCCAGCAGCTTAGACTCGTACGGGGAGCTGTTTTTT.

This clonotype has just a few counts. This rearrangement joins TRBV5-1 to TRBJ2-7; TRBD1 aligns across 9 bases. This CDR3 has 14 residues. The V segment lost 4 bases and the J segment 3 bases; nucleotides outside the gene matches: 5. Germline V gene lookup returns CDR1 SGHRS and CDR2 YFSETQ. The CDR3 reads CASSPPGQGYEQYF. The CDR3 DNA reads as TGCGCCAGCAGCCCCCCGGGACAGGGCTACGAGCAGTACTTC.